This passage covers 5 T cell receptor beta chains from one sample sequenced in a study of T cell changes during pregnancy in multiple sclerosis. Clones were sequenced by immunoSEQ multiplex PCR, and TCRdb holds only the in-frame ones, with some missing. Of approximately 63,000 clones in the sample, 91% were seen once. Material: peripheral blood, obtained in the third trimester of pregnancy. These receptors originate from a female donor in good health, enrolled as a control in a pregnancy study.

The chain employs TRBV19 and TRBJ2-7; 9 positions agree with TRBD1. The V and J ends lost 4 bases and 3 bases, in that order; junction bases with no gene match: 4. Germline-derived CDR1 and CDR2 are LNHDA and SQIVND (reference sequence). The CDR3 spans 14 residues. As DNA, the CDR3 is TGTGCCAGTAGTACCGGGACAGGGAACTACGAGCAGTACTTC. Protein: CASSTGTGNYEQYF.

The rearrangement links TRBV27 to TRBJ1-5; tentative D call: TRBD1 (6 bases). V shed 5 bases and J shed 4 bases, with 9 bases lying between them. The germline V gene has CDR1 MNHEY and CDR2 SMNVEV (reference sequence). The CDR3 length is 13 residues. Here the CDR3 reads CASSHTGNQPQHF. Here the CDR3 DNA reads TGTGCCAGCAGTCATACAGGGAATCAGCCCCAGCATTTT.

This chain uses TRBV5-4 with TRBJ2-5, with 7 nucleotides matching TRBD2. Germline loops: CDR1 SGHNT, CDR2 YYREEE (reference sequence). V lost 4 bases to trimming and J lost 5 bases; unmatched junction nucleotides: 8. This CDR3 has 14 amino acids. CDR3 bases: TGTGCCAGCAGCCCCGGACCCGGGGGGGAGACCCAGTACTTC. Translation: CASSPGPGGETQYF.

V is TRBV2 and J is TRBJ2-5, with 10 bases that match TRBD2. V lost 2 bases and J lost 5; bases outside the gene matches: 8. This CDR3 comprises 16 residues. Germline loops: CDR1 SNHLY, CDR2 FYNNEI. DNA for the CDR3: TGTGCCAGCAGTGAAAGGCTAGCGGGAGCGCGGGAGACCCAGTACTTC. As protein: CASSERLAGARETQYF.

DNA for the CDR3: TGTGCCAGCTCACACCGGGGGAACACTGAAGCTTTCTTT. It translates to CASSHRGNTEAFF. V usage is TRBV18 and J usage is TRBJ1-1; no firm D call. The ends were cut back, 4 bases at V and 1 base at J, with 7 bases in the middle. From germline, CDR1 is KGHSH and CDR2 LQKENI. The CDR3 has 13 residues.